The following is a T cell receptor (beta chain) sequence with its context. The data were obtained in a study of T-cell memory formation after mild COVID-19. TCRdb used MiXCR to reprocess the 5' RACE reads, holding one entry per CDR3 protein. The data hold some 280,000 distinct CDR3 sequences, with 15% to 20% observed a single time. Trimming cost V 0 bases and J 6 bases; bases outside gene matches: 15. CDR1 is KGHDR and CDR2 is SFDVKD in the germline V gene. There are 19 residues in the CDR3. The receptor's source is a man aged 18 to 30 who had mild COVID-19 (a few samples of this study predate the infection). Cell type and time point are not known. This sequence joins TRBV24-1 and TRBJ2-1, with 8 bases fitting TRBD1. The specimen was PBMCs or a T cell subset sorted from them (not recorded which). The CDR3 reads CATSDLRWRDRGVGNEQFF. The CDR3 DNA reads as TGTGCCACCAGTGATTTGAGGTGGCGTGACAGGGGAGTGGGCAATGAGCAGTTCTTC.